The 21 T cell receptor beta chains below all came from one sample that was sequenced in a study of T-cell memory formation after mild COVID-19. Each CDR3 protein gets one entry after TCRdb re-called the 5' RACE reads with MiXCR. The repertoire holds fewer than 650,000 distinct CDR3 sequences, about 18% seen once, with around 8.1% in the top ten. Sequencing used PBMCs or a T cell subset sorted from them (not recorded which). Receptor source: an adult woman who had mild COVID-19 (a few samples of this study predate the infection). Cell type and time point are not known.

This clonotype was counted only a few times. The chain combines TRBV7-9 with TRBJ1-1; D is unclear. CDR1 is SEHNR and CDR2 is FQNEAQ in the germline V gene (reference sequence). This CDR3 is built from 13 residues. Trimming took 5 bases from V and 4 from J, leaving 11 bases between them. CDR3 residues: CASSSAGPTEAFF. DNA of the CDR3: TGTGCCAGCAGCAGCGCGGGCCCCACTGAAGCTTTCTTT. The variable domain in full, with the rest retrieved from reference TRBV7-9 and TRBJ1-1, is DTGVSQNPRHKITKRGQNVTFRCDPISEHNRLYWYRQTLGQGPEFLTYFQNEAQLEKSRLLSDRFSAERPKGSFSTLEIQRTEQGDSAMYLCASSSAGPTEAFFGQGTRLTVV.

The rearrangement joins TRBV5-6 to TRBJ2-1; 11 bases line up with TRBD2. This CDR3 is built from 16 residues. Trimming at V came to 2 bases and at J to 7 bases, leaving 8 bases not matched to a gene. The V gene's germline CDR1 is SGHDT and CDR2 YYEEEE. The DNA of the CDR3 is TGTGCCAGCAGCTTACCGGGACTAGCGGTTTCGAATGAGCAGTTCTTC. This sequence encodes CASSLPGLAVSNEQFF.

This rearrangement joins TRBV7-2 to TRBJ1-5; 11 bases line up with TRBD1. The CDR3 totals 17 residues. V dropped 1 base and J dropped 6; count of bases not matched to a gene: 8. Germline CDR1 SGHTA, CDR2 FQGNSA. The CDR3 DNA reads TGTGCCAGCAGCTTAGTTCCTTGGACAGGGGGCGGTCAGCCCCAGCATTTT. It specifies CASSLVPWTGGGQPQHF.

The table lists this clonotype with many counts. The J gene is TRBJ2-3, the V gene TRBV25-1; D remains unclear. This CDR3 spans 11 amino acids. Germline V CDR1 and CDR2: MGHDK, SYGVNS. The V end was cut by 5 bases, the J end by 5 bases, with 5 bases between. Here the CDR3 DNA reads TGTGCCAGCAGTCGTAGAGATACGCAGTATTTT. As protein: CASSRRDTQYF.

This clonotype was counted only a few times. V and J are TRBV10-3 and TRBJ2-5; no reliable D call. Germline lookup yields CDR1 ENHRY and CDR2 SYGVKD. The CDR3 loop spans 14 amino acids. V was clipped by 5 bases and J by 1 base, with 11 bases between them. CDR3: CAISLTQSQETQYF. The CDR3 DNA sequence: TGTGCCATCAGTCTTACACAAAGCCAAGAGACCCAGTACTTC.

The J gene is TRBJ1-6, the V gene TRBV6-6, with D possibly TRBD1 on 5 matching bases. Germline V gene lookup returns CDR1 MNHNY and CDR2 SVGAGI (reference sequence). This CDR3 contains 16 residues. With 4 bases removed from V and 7 bases from J, the gap between germline ends came to 17 bases. The DNA for the CDR3 is TGTGCCAGCAGTTCCAGAGGGGCAGGGTTAAATTCACCCCTCCACTTT. This gives the protein CASSSRGAGLNSPLHF.

In its sample, this clonotype was seen a few times. The chain has TRBV5-1 and TRBJ2-3, with a weak D call TRBD1 (6 bases). The germline V gene has CDR1 SGHRS and CDR2 YFSETQ. CDR3 length: 16 amino acids. V dropped 0 bases and J dropped 2 bases, with 13 bases sitting between them. CDR3 sequence: CASSLGEQGFTDTQYF. In DNA, the CDR3 is TGCGCCAGCAGCTTGGGGGAACAGGGTTTCACAGATACGCAGTATTTT.

This clonotype was recorded at least ten times. The chain joins TRBV5-1 to TRBJ2-5; D is perhaps TRBD2 (5 bases). The germline V and J ends were trimmed by 4 bases and 2 bases, with 27 bases remaining between them. The V gene's germline CDR1 is SGHRS and CDR2 YFSETQ. CDR3 length: 19 residues. CDR3 region: CASSRSRGLFGNMQETQYF. In DNA form, the CDR3 reads TGCGCCAGCAGCCGATCCCGCGGACTGTTTGGGAATATGCAAGAGACCCAGTACTTC.

This clonotype was found a few times. The V and J genes are TRBV6-5 and TRBJ2-6; TRBD1 matches at 8 bases. The V gene's germline CDR1 is MNHEY and CDR2 SVGAGI. CDR3 length equals 18 residues. V trimming: 4 bases; J trimming: 0 bases; junction bases outside the gene matches: 8. In DNA, the CDR3 is TGTGCCAGCAGTTTAGGCGGGACAGGATTCTCTGGGGCCAACGTCCTGACTTTC. This codes for CASSLGGTGFSGANVLTF.

This clonotype was counted between two and nine times. The rearrangement uses TRBV7-8 and TRBJ2-7, with D possibly TRBD2 on 6 matching bases. V lost 3 bases to trimming and J lost 7 bases, with 13 bases between them. The germline CDR1 and CDR2 sequences are SGHVS and FQNEAQ. The CDR3 consists of 13 residues. The CDR3 DNA follows: TGTGCCAGCAGCTTCGGGAGTTCTGAGGAGCAGTACTTC. It encodes CASSFGSSEEQYF.

The chain uses TRBV4-1 and TRBJ1-2, with 8 bases that match TRBD1. Trimming cost V 1 base and J 5 bases; bases outside gene matches: 9. This CDR3 has 16 residues. CDR1 is MGHRA, CDR2 YSYEKL, per germline. The CDR3 DNA reads TGCGCCAGCAGCCAAGCCACTGGACAGGGAAGGTATGGCTACACCTTC. It codes for CASSQATGQGRYGYTF.

The CDR3 loop is CASSRGRPRETQYF. The CDR3 nucleotides read TGTGCCAGCAGTAGGGGGAGACCCCGAGAGACCCAGTACTTC. The V and J genes are TRBV27 and TRBJ2-5; D possibly corresponds to TRBD1 (6 bases). This CDR3 is 14 amino acids long. Germline CDR1 is MNHEY and CDR2 is SMNVEV (reference sequence). V was trimmed by 5 bases and J by 4 bases, leaving 14 bases between them.

The chain has TRBV29-1 and TRBJ2-7, with 16 bases aligning to TRBD2. The length of the CDR3 is 15 residues. The germline V gene has CDR1 SQVTM and CDR2 ANQGSEA. V lost 7 bases and J lost 4; bases outside the gene matches: 7. The CDR3 sequence is CSESPGLAGGYEQYF. The CDR3 DNA is TGCAGCGAGAGCCCGGGACTAGCGGGAGGGTACGAGCAGTACTTC.

This sequence joins TRBV6-5 and TRBJ2-7; 10 bases are shared with TRBD1. V lost 6 bases and J lost 0; bases outside the gene matches: 14. There are 18 residues in the CDR3. CDR1 is MNHEY and CDR2 is SVGAGI in the germline V gene. This chain's CDR3 is CASSPGQGEYHFSYEQYF. Here the CDR3 DNA reads TGTGCCAGCAGCCCCGGACAGGGGGAGTACCATTTCTCCTACGAGCAGTACTTC.

This chain connects TRBV15 to TRBJ2-4, with 8 bases fitting TRBD1. CDR3 length equals 17 residues. The germline gives CDR1 LNHNV, CDR2 YYDKDF (reference sequence). The J segment lost 5 bases and the V segment lost 3 bases, leaving 12 bases of the junction unmatched. The CDR3 here is CATSRGSSGTGQNIQYF. The DNA of the CDR3 is TGTGCCACCAGCAGGGGTTCGTCCGGGACAGGCCAAAACATTCAGTACTTC.

The table lists this clonotype with a few counts. The rearrangement links TRBV12-3 or TRBV12-4 to TRBJ2-2; 9 bases are shared with TRBD1. This CDR3 spans 16 amino acids. J gave up 4 bases and V 3 bases, and 6 bases lay outside the gene matches. The CDR3 loop is CASSFFGQGPTGELFF. The CDR3 DNA follows: TGTGCCAGCAGTTTTTTCGGACAGGGGCCCACCGGGGAGCTGTTTTTT.

This clonotype was seen only a few times. V usage is TRBV11-2 and J usage is TRBJ1-1; TRBD1 matches at 10 bases. This CDR3 is built from 17 residues. Germline V lookup: CDR1 SGHAT, CDR2 FQNNGV. V dropped 5 bases and J dropped 10; count of bases not matched to a gene: 19. For the CDR3, the DNA is TGTGCCAGCAGCCCTCCCCTCCTTTCCGGGACAGGGGCTCGAGCTTTCTTT. Translating gives CASSPPLLSGTGARAFF. Looking up the rest from reference TRBV11-2 and TRBJ1-1 gives the full variable domain: EAGVAQSPRYKIIEKRQSVAFWCNPISGHATLYWYQQILGQGPKLLIQFQNNGVVDDSQLPKDRFSAERLKGVDSTLKIQPAKLEDSAVYLCASSPPLLSGTGARAFFGQGTRLTVV.

This clonotype was seen more than once but under ten times. The chain links TRBV4-1 to TRBJ2-6, with D perhaps assigned TRBD1 or TRBD2 (5 bases each). The CDR3 totals 16 residues. Germline CDR1 reads MGHRA; CDR2 reads YSYEKL. V lost 2 bases, J lost 1 base, and 9 bases lay in between. CDR3: CASSQNEGSGANVLTF. The CDR3 DNA is TGCGCCAGCAGCCAAAATGAGGGGTCTGGGGCCAACGTCCTGACTTTC.

This clonotype has a handful of counts. The CDR3, as DNA: TGCGCCAGCAGCCGGATGTTGAGCTCCTATAATTCACCCCTCCACTTT. Encoded protein: CASSRMLSSYNSPLHF. V usage is TRBV4-1 and J usage is TRBJ1-6; no clear D gene. Trimming stripped 4 bases from V and 0 bases from J, with 10 bases between. Germline-derived CDR1 and CDR2 are MGHRA and YSYEKL. The CDR3 runs 16 residues.

This clonotype has a single count. The chain is built from TRBV7-2 and TRBJ2-2; possible D gene TRBD2, 6 bases. The CDR3 length is 12 residues. V lost 6 bases, J lost 8 bases, and 10 bases lay in between. In germline, CDR1 is SGHTA, CDR2 FQGNSA. The CDR3 reads CASSRLGGELFF. The CDR3 DNA follows: TGTGCCAGCAGTCGACTAGGTGGGGAGCTGTTTTTT.

In its sample, this clonotype was seen a few times. The chain has TRBV4-3 and TRBJ2-5, with TRBD2 identical over 9 bases. Germline CDR1 LGHNA, CDR2 YSLEER. This CDR3 spans 16 amino acids. The trim removed 5 bases at V and 0 bases at J, leaving 7 bases unmatched. CDR3 in DNA: TGCGCCAGCAGCAGCTTGACTAGCGGAAACCAAGAGACCCAGTACTTC. It codes for CASSSLTSGNQETQYF.